This T cell receptor beta chain stems from a study of cytomegalovirus exposure and HLA in healthy donors. The wider study: Findings of an earlier analysis included 110 million or so unique TCR beta sequences from 190 million or so T cells.

Worth noting for this clone: Its antigen is unidentified.

Study outcomes and limitations: Sequencing likely produced, as an artifact, a cluster of highly shared sequence variants. A later analysis linked a missense variant in DCLRE1C to the trimming of TCR beta V and J genes. Compared with the roughly 730-donor mean, an Asian-associated ancestry cluster reportedly had fewer N-insertions, according to a later analysis.

Trimming left V 0 bases short and J 9 bases short, with 18 bases between. The germline V gene has CDR1 SGHRS and CDR2 YFSETQ. The CDR3 totals 15 residues. With 60 Vbeta and 13 Jbeta primers, the PCR was carried out. Measured with immunoSEQ multiplex PCR; TCRdb has only the in-frame clones, and not every one. The sample records 150,000 to 200,000 clones, 85% to 90% being singletons. Sequencing used PBMCs. This chain uses TRBV5-1 with TRBJ1-1; D gene ambiguous. The origin of this receptor is a woman aged 18-30 years in good health and CMV-seronegative. The CDR3 here is CASSLDPGPRGKAFF. The CDR3 coding sequence is TGCGCCAGCAGCTTGGATCCAGGCCCTCGCGGGAAAGCTTTCTTT.